Listed below are T cell receptor beta chains from one sample, sequenced in a study of T cell repertoires in cytomegalovirus infection. TCRdb reprocessed the reads with MiXCR, giving one entry per CDR3 protein. The table includes roughly 920,000 distinct CDR3 sequences, less than 35% detected once. These receptors' targets are unknown. Sequenced here: cultured CD8+ T cells from PBMCs, sampled from culture after CMV antigen stimulation. The receptor source for this set is a human donor in good health (CMV status not recorded). Some clones in this sample may be carry-over from other donors' samples. The CDR3 runs from the conserved cysteine through the conserved F or W. The D gene is left open where the match is weak. Some rows have no size entry. The others give once, few or many, or a class for an expanded clone.

cdr3_aa | cdr3_nt | v_call | clone_size | d_call | j_call
CASSLEASGRGNEQFF | TGTGCCAGCAGCTTAGAGGCTAGCGGGAGGGGGAATGAGCAGTTCTTC | TRBV7-9 | few | TRBD2 | TRBJ2-1
CASRPQGAGVEAFF | TGTGCCAGCAGGCCTCAGGGGGCTGGGGTTGAAGCTTTCTTT | TRBV7-4 | few | TRBD1 | TRBJ1-1
CASSPRAYTGELFF | TGTGCCAGCAGTCCAAGAGCATACACCGGGGAGCTGTTTTTT | TRBV27 | few | - | TRBJ2-2
CASSPQGYNTDTQYF | TGTGCCAGCAGTCCGCAGGGTTATAACACAGATACGCAGTATTTT | TRBV12-3/TRBV12-4 | - | - | TRBJ2-3
CASSLVELSPLFF | TGTGCCAGCAGCTTAGTGGAGCTCTCACCACTGTTTTTT | TRBV7-2 | many | - | TRBJ1-4
CASSLVGRVDTQYF | TGTGCCAGCAGCTTAGTTGGCAGGGTAGATACGCAGTATTTT | TRBV7-9 | few | - | TRBJ2-3
CASSEQGVTGNTIYF | TGTGCCAGCAGTGAGCAAGGGGTTACTGGAAACACCATATATTTT | TRBV6-1 | - | - | TRBJ1-3
CATSRDQANTGELFF | TGTGCCACCAGCAGAGATCAAGCGAACACCGGGGAGCTGTTTTTT | TRBV15 | few | - | TRBJ2-2
CASSSEDSSNEKLFF | TGTGCCAGCAGCTCCGAGGACAGCTCTAATGAAAAACTGTTTTTT | TRBV7-8 | few | - | TRBJ1-4
CASSHLVGTISGNTIYF | TGTGCCAGCAGCCATTTAGTAGGCACCATCTCTGGAAACACCATATATTTT | TRBV7-6 | many | - | TRBJ1-3
CASTAGTGSYEQYF | TGTGCCAGTACCGCCGGGACAGGGTCCTACGAGCAGTACTTC | TRBV19 | - | TRBD1 | TRBJ2-7
CASSKDASAGELFF | TGTGCCAGCAGCAAGGACGCCAGCGCCGGGGAGCTGTTTTTT | TRBV7-9 | few | - | TRBJ2-2
CASSPARGGEKLFF | TGTGCCAGCTCACCTGCTCGTGGGGGTGAAAAACTGTTTTTT | TRBV18 | - | - | TRBJ1-4
CASSGGLPGSYNEQFF | TGCGCCAGCAGCGGGGGACTCCCGGGCTCCTACAATGAGCAGTTCTTC | TRBV10-1 | - | - | TRBJ2-1
CSVEDLGSEAFF | TGCAGCGTTGAAGATCTGGGTTCTGAAGCTTTCTTT | TRBV29-1 | - | - | TRBJ1-1
CASSMTGRNTIYF | TGTGCCAGCAGTATGACAGGGCGGAACACCATATATTTT | TRBV27 | - | TRBD1 | TRBJ1-3
CASNSPGTDTQYF | TGCGCCAGCAACTCTCCCGGCACAGATACGCAGTATTTT | TRBV5-1 | - | - | TRBJ2-3
CASSLYGGTDTQYF | TGTGCCAGCAGCTTATACGGGGGCACAGATACGCAGTATTTT | TRBV7-6 | many | - | TRBJ2-3
CASSWGTVNSPLHF | TGTGCCAGTAGTTGGGGGACGGTTAATTCACCCCTCCACTTT | TRBV19 | - | - | TRBJ1-6
CASSHRELGEQFF | TGTGCCAGTAGCCACAGGGAATTGGGTGAGCAGTTCTTC | TRBV19 | - | - | TRBJ2-1
CASSLDRGILWPQHF | TGTGCCAGCAGTCTTGACAGGGGCATCCTTTGGCCCCAGCATTTT | TRBV12-3/TRBV12-4 | many | TRBD1 | TRBJ1-5
CASSQEWGFHNEQFF | TGTGCCAGCAGCCAAGAGTGGGGGTTTCACAATGAGCAGTTCTTC | TRBV14 | many | - | TRBJ2-1
CASTQTGTGRTDTQYF | TGTGCCAGCACACAGACCGGGACAGGGAGGACAGATACGCAGTATTTT | TRBV5-6 | - | TRBD1 | TRBJ2-3
CASSWGDNPNTEAFF | TGTGCCAGCAGCTGGGGGGACAACCCGAACACTGAAGCTTTCTTT | TRBV7-6 | - | - | TRBJ1-1
CSARGAYEQYF | TGCAGTGCCCGGGGGGCCTACGAGCAGTACTTC | TRBV20-1 | - | TRBD2 | TRBJ2-7
CASSSHPVGELFF | TGTGCCAGCAGCTCGCACCCAGTCGGGGAGCTGTTTTTT | TRBV11-3 | few | - | TRBJ2-2
CASSQEPGNGNTIYF | TGCGCCAGCAGCCAAGAACCAGGGAACGGAAACACCATATATTTT | TRBV4-1 | once | - | TRBJ1-3
CSVGPLHRGRVPGYTF | TGCAGCGTTGGCCCTCTACACAGGGGGCGGGTACCCGGCTACACCTTC | TRBV29-1 | few | TRBD1 | TRBJ1-2
CSAWGIQETQYF | TGCAGTGCTTGGGGTATTCAAGAGACCCAGTACTTC | TRBV20-1 | - | - | TRBJ2-5
CASSPPAGEQYF | TGTGCCAGCAGTCCTCCGGCGGGCGAGCAGTACTTC | TRBV27 | - | - | TRBJ2-7
CASSFMGQGVTEAFF | TGTGCCAGCAGTTTTATGGGACAGGGAGTCACTGAAGCTTTCTTT | TRBV12-3/TRBV12-4 | - | TRBD1 | TRBJ1-1
CASSILWTDYEQYF | TGTGCCAGTAGTATACTTTGGACAGACTACGAGCAGTACTTC | TRBV19 | few | - | TRBJ2-7
CAIPSYTGELFF | TGTGCCATCCCCTCGTACACCGGGGAGCTGTTTTTT | TRBV6-1 | many | - | TRBJ2-2
CASSSYNGELFF | TGTGCCAGCAGCTCCTATAACGGGGAGCTGTTTTTT | TRBV7-3 | - | - | TRBJ2-2
CASSQNLGANEQFF | TGCGCCAGCAGCCAGAACCTAGGGGCCAATGAGCAGTTCTTC | TRBV4-1 | - | - | TRBJ2-1
CASSHALRANTGELFF | TGTGCCAGCAGCCATGCACTTCGAGCGAACACCGGGGAGCTGTTTTTT | TRBV7-9 | few | - | TRBJ2-2
CASSNGQSSYNSPLHF | TGTGCCAGCAGCAATGGACAGAGCTCCTATAATTCACCCCTCCACTTT | TRBV6-2/TRBV6-3 | - | - | TRBJ1-6
CASRGTGRAYNSPLHF | TGTGCCAGCAGGGGGACAGGGCGCGCCTATAATTCACCCCTCCACTTT | TRBV27 | - | TRBD1 | TRBJ1-6
CASSVRKTSSDTQYF | TGTGCCAGCAGCGTAAGGAAGACTAGCTCAGATACGCAGTATTTT | TRBV28 | few | TRBD2 | TRBJ2-3
CASSRWDRSSTDTQYF | TGTGCCAGCAGTAGATGGGACAGATCTAGCACAGATACGCAGTATTTT | TRBV6-5 | few | TRBD1 | TRBJ2-3
CATRGYGYTF | TGTGCCACGCGAGGCTATGGCTACACCTTC | TRBV6-6 | - | - | TRBJ1-2
CASSQGVGQETQYF | TGCGCCAGCAGTCAAGGTGTGGGGCAAGAGACCCAGTACTTC | TRBV4-1 | - | - | TRBJ2-5
CASSLNPQTPNTGELFF | TGTGCCAGCAGCTTAAATCCCCAGACACCGAACACCGGGGAGCTGTTTTTT | TRBV7-8 | few | - | TRBJ2-2